The 29 T cell receptor beta chains below all came from one sample that was sequenced in a study of T-cell memory formation after mild COVID-19. TCRdb itself ran the 5' RACE reads through MiXCR, one entry per CDR3 protein. The sample includes 190,000 or so distinct CDR3 sequences, around 30% of them seen just once. Input material: PBMCs or a T cell subset sorted from them (not recorded which). These receptors all come from an adult woman who had mild COVID-19 (a few samples of this study predate the infection). Cell type and time point are not known.

The gene calls are TRBV15 and TRBJ2-1, with 7 bases aligning to TRBD2. Trimming cost V 1 base and J 3 bases; bases outside gene matches: 9. The CDR3 spans 17 residues. Germline V CDR1 and CDR2: LNHNV, YYDKDF (reference sequence). Here the CDR3 reads CATSRAGAGFGYNEQFF. DNA of the CDR3: TGTGCCACCAGCAGAGCCGGAGCGGGATTCGGCTACAATGAGCAGTTCTTC.

The chain joins TRBV11-1 to TRBJ1-1; 8 bases match TRBD1. The length of the CDR3 is 15 residues. Germline-derived CDR1 and CDR2 are SGHAT and FQDESV (reference sequence). V shed 0 bases and J 3 bases; nucleotides not matched to a gene: 3. CDR3 sequence (DNA): TGTGCCAGCAGCTTAGCCGGGGGACAGGACACTGAAGCTTTCTTT. Its translation: CASSLAGGQDTEAFF.

The chain is built from TRBV29-1 and TRBJ2-3; D is uncertain. Germline assignment: CDR1 SQVTM and CDR2 ANQGSEA. V was trimmed by 4 bases and J by 3 bases, leaving 8 bases between them. This CDR3 is 12 amino acids long. The chain's CDR3 is CSVAPDTDTQYF. CDR3 bases: TGCAGCGTTGCTCCAGATACAGATACGCAGTATTTT.

The V and J genes are TRBV29-1 and TRBJ2-3; 7 nucleotides line up with TRBD2. The V segment lost 7 bases and the J segment 2 bases; nucleotides outside the gene matches: 9. Germline-derived CDR1 and CDR2 are SQVTM and ANQGSEA. This CDR3 region has 14 residues. CDR3 amino acids: CSALTGGLTDTQYF. Written as DNA, the CDR3 is TGCAGCGCCCTGACGGGGGGACTCACAGATACGCAGTATTTT.

There are a few counts of this clonotype. V and J are TRBV7-9 and TRBJ1-4; D not certain. Per germline, CDR1 SEHNR and CDR2 FQNEAQ (reference sequence). Between the trimmed V and J ends, which lost 4 bases and 8 bases, there was a span of 8 bases. The CDR3 length is 12 residues. CDR3 residues: CASSSSGEKLFF. CDR3 coding DNA: TGTGCCAGCAGCTCCTCGGGGGAAAAACTGTTTTTT.

J is TRBJ2-5 and V is TRBV24-1; 9 nucleotides align to TRBD2. V was pared by 2 bases and J by 3 bases, with 3 bases of the junction left unmatched. The CDR3 is 15 amino acids. Germline V gene sequence: CDR1 KGHDR, CDR2 SFDVKD. The chain's CDR3 is CATSDSLAGKETQYF. The CDR3 DNA follows: TGTGCCACCAGTGATTCCCTAGCGGGGAAAGAGACCCAGTACTTC.

This clonotype has more than one count but fewer than ten. The chain links TRBV5-4 to TRBJ2-1; 7 bases fit TRBD2. Trimming at V came to 1 base and at J to 0 bases, leaving 1 base not matched to a gene. CDR3 size: 15 residues. The germline V gene has CDR1 SGHNT and CDR2 YYREEE (reference sequence). CDR3 in amino acids: CASSLWTSSYNEQFF. CDR3 nucleotide sequence: TGTGCCAGCAGCTTGTGGACTAGCTCCTACAATGAGCAGTTCTTC.

This clonotype showed up just a few times. The rearrangement uses TRBV5-1 and TRBJ1-1, with 8 bases that match TRBD1. This CDR3 is 18 amino acids long. V was clipped by 1 base and J by 1 base; unmatched bases: 12. The germline gives CDR1 SGHRS, CDR2 YFSETQ. CDR3 sequence: CASSLIVSRTGTNTEAFF. The CDR3 region has the DNA TGCGCCAGCAGCTTGATTGTTTCGAGGACAGGGACGAACACTGAAGCTTTCTTT.

V and J are TRBV5-1 and TRBJ2-1, with a tentative D call TRBD2 (6 bases). The CDR3 totals 15 residues. V lost 2 bases and J 7 bases, leaving 16 bases between the germline ends. In germline, CDR1 is SGHRS, CDR2 YFSETQ. The CDR3 spells CASSFTGVAGNEQFF. In DNA form, the CDR3 reads TGCGCCAGCAGCTTCACGGGGGTTGCAGGGAATGAGCAGTTCTTC.

This clonotype was counted only a few times. J is TRBJ1-4 and V is TRBV10-3; unclear D gene. Per germline, CDR1 ENHRY and CDR2 SYGVKD. V lost 0 bases and J 3 bases, leaving 11 bases between the germline ends. CDR3 length equals 16 residues. CDR3 loop: CAISESTGVPNEKLFF. The DNA of the CDR3 is TGTGCCATCAGTGAGTCGACCGGCGTTCCTAATGAAAAACTGTTTTTT.

The chain recombines TRBV14 with TRBJ1-1; D call uncertain. Per the germline V gene, CDR1 is SGHDN and CDR2 is FVKESK. The CDR3 extends over 13 amino acids. With 2 bases removed from V and 6 bases from J, the gap between germline ends came to 10 bases. The CDR3 DNA reads as TGTGCCAGCAGCCAAACTTTAGGCGCTGAAGCTTTCTTT. Protein sequence: CASSQTLGAEAFF.

This clonotype showed up just once. J is TRBJ2-7 and V is TRBV2; D not resolved. This CDR3 is built from 14 residues. Germline V CDR1 and CDR2: SNHLY, FYNNEI. Trimming took off 3 bases at V and 6 bases at J, with 15 bases between the two ends. The CDR3 loop is CASSELGSIGEQYF. The CDR3 DNA follows: TGTGCCAGCAGTGAGTTGGGCAGTATCGGCGAGCAGTACTTC. The whole variable domain, filled in from reference TRBV2 and TRBJ2-7, reads EPEVTQTPSHQVTQMGQEVILRCVPISNHLYFYWYRQILGQKVEFLVSFYNNEISEKSEIFDDQFSVERPDGSNFTLKIRSTKLEDSAMYFCASSELGSIGEQYFGPGTRLTVT.

The chain joins TRBV27 to TRBJ1-6; 7 bases line up with TRBD1. V dropped 3 bases and J dropped 10; count of bases not matched to a gene: 6. Germline loops: CDR1 MNHEY, CDR2 SMNVEV (reference sequence). The CDR3 has 14 residues. The CDR3 protein is CASSLYRGGSPLHF. For the CDR3, the DNA is TGTGCCAGCAGTTTGTACAGGGGAGGATCACCCCTCCACTTT.

This chain uses TRBV10-2 with TRBJ2-1; 7 nucleotides align to TRBD2. The V and J ends lost 4 bases and 4 bases, in that order; junction bases with no gene match: 10. This CDR3 is built from 16 residues. Germline V CDR1 and CDR2: WSHSY, SAAADI. The CDR3 DNA follows: TGCGCCAGCAGTGGGGCTAGCGGCGGAGTTTACAATGAGCAGTTCTTC. Translating it yields CASSGASGGVYNEQFF.

CDR3 region: CASSPPHYEQYF. CDR3 nucleotide sequence: TGTGCCAGCAGCCCCCCTCATTACGAGCAGTACTTC. V usage is TRBV6-2 or TRBV6-3 and J usage is TRBJ2-7; D ambiguous. The CDR3 length is 12 residues. Germline V gives CDR1 MNHEY, CDR2 SVGEGT. Trimming shortened V by 6 bases and J by 4 bases, and 10 bases separated the two germline ends.

The rearrangement links TRBV7-9 to TRBJ2-7; 8 bases map to TRBD1. The germline CDR1 and CDR2 sequences are SEHNR and FQNEAQ (reference sequence). This CDR3 spans 14 amino acids. V was clipped by 8 bases and J by 5 bases; unmatched bases: 11. CDR3 bases: TGTGCCAGCGGAAACAGGGGGGTAGCCCACGAGCAGTACTTC. Translating gives CASGNRGVAHEQYF.

The chain has TRBV7-2 and TRBJ2-4; 7 nucleotides line up with TRBD1. The CDR3 has 16 amino acids. Trimming cost V 5 bases and J 0 bases; bases outside gene matches: 7. Germline loops: CDR1 SGHTA, CDR2 FQGNSA. For the CDR3, the DNA is TGTGCCAGCAGCGCCGGGACAGTCCTAGCCAAAAACATTCAGTACTTC. It is translated as CASSAGTVLAKNIQYF.

V gene TRBV18 combines with J gene TRBJ1-5; D unclear. Germline CDR1 reads KGHSH; CDR2 reads LQKENI. The V end lost 3 bases, the J end lost 4 bases, and 10 bases lay between the germline ends. CDR3 length: 14 residues. The CDR3 coding sequence is TGTGCCAGCTCACCGGGAGTCGTTAATCAGCCCCAGCATTTT. Translating it yields CASSPGVVNQPQHF.

The V call is TRBV19, the J call TRBJ2-7; 8 nucleotides align to TRBD1. Trimming removed 5 bases from V and 4 bases from J; junction bases left unmatched: 7. The CDR3 covers 14 residues. Germline V gene data show CDR1 as LNHDA and CDR2 as SQIVND (reference sequence). The CDR3 region has the DNA TGTGCCAGTAGTGCTCGACAGGGGCTATACGAGCAGTACTTC. Its protein is CASSARQGLYEQYF.

This clonotype was counted between two and nine times. The gene calls are TRBV6-4 and TRBJ2-5, with 15 bases aligning to TRBD2. This CDR3 is built from 21 residues. The J segment lost 2 bases and the V segment lost 2 bases, leaving 15 bases of the junction unmatched. Looked up from germline, CDR1 is MRHNA and CDR2 is SNTAGT. DNA for the CDR3: TGTGCCAGCAGTGACCCCCGCCGGACTAGCGGGAGGGGAGGGCTTCAAGAGACCCAGTACTTC. Translated, it gives CASSDPRRTSGRGGLQETQYF.

The rearrangement joins TRBV7-2 to TRBJ2-7, with TRBD1 matching 9 bases. Per germline, CDR1 SGHTA and CDR2 FQGNSA. With V trimmed by 0 bases and J by 2 bases, 11 bases remained unmatched. The CDR3 sequence is 18 residues long. CDR3 amino acids: CASSLATGTGKPTYEQYF. CDR3 coding DNA: TGTGCCAGCAGCTTAGCGACCGGGACAGGGAAACCAACCTACGAGCAGTACTTC.

This clonotype was observed a few times. This sequence joins TRBV5-1 and TRBJ2-7; D tentatively fits TRBD1 or TRBD2 (5 bases each). Germline assignment: CDR1 SGHRS and CDR2 YFSETQ. The germline V and J ends were trimmed by 4 bases and 2 bases, with 13 bases remaining between them. CDR3 size: 14 residues. CDR3 sequence: CASSASGGTYEQYF. CDR3 bases: TGCGCCAGCAGCGCGAGTGGGGGAACCTACGAGCAGTACTTC.

The chain employs TRBV30 and TRBJ1-5; TRBD1 is a possible D gene (5 bases). Germline V CDR1 and CDR2: GTSNPN, SVGIG (reference sequence). The CDR3 runs 14 residues. The V end lost 3 bases, the J end lost 3 bases, and 12 bases lay between the germline ends. CDR3 protein: CAWSPWDPNQPQHF. CDR3 in DNA: TGTGCCTGGAGCCCGTGGGACCCCAATCAGCCCCAGCATTTT.

The rearrangement uses TRBV24-1 and TRBJ2-1; D not certain. The germline V and J ends were trimmed by 7 bases and 3 bases, with 3 bases remaining between them. This CDR3 spans 11 amino acids. The germline V gene has CDR1 KGHDR and CDR2 SFDVKD. CDR3 sequence reads: CATSYYNEQFF. The CDR3 DNA reads TGTGCCACCAGCTACTACAATGAGCAGTTCTTC.

The chain links TRBV5-1 to TRBJ1-3; 11 positions match TRBD1. This CDR3 has 17 amino acids. V gave up 4 bases and J gave up 4 bases; unmatched junction bases: 10. Germline-derived CDR1 and CDR2 are SGHRS and YFSETQ. CDR3: CASSTGQGAGSGNTIYF. The CDR3 DNA is TGCGCCAGCAGCACTGGACAGGGGGCAGGTTCGGGAAACACCATATATTTT.

This clonotype was seen once. The chain uses TRBV7-9 and TRBJ1-4; 7 bases align to TRBD1. The CDR3 is made up of 16 amino acids. The V gene end was trimmed by 3 bases and the J gene end by 7 bases; junction bases not matched to a gene: 11. Germline V CDR1 and CDR2: SEHNR, FQNEAQ (reference sequence). The CDR3 sequence: CASSFSSTGRGEKLFF. The DNA for the CDR3 is TGTGCCAGCAGCTTCTCGTCGACAGGGCGAGGTGAAAAACTGTTTTTT.

This clonotype was seen a few times. The chain links TRBV20-1 to TRBJ2-3; the D is unclear. The V and J ends lost 3 bases and 1 base respectively, with 2 bases between them. CDR3 length: 11 amino acids. Germline CDR1 reads DFQATT; CDR2 reads SNEGSKA (reference sequence). Here the CDR3 reads CSASRTDTQYF. The CDR3 nucleotides read TGCAGTGCTAGCCGCACAGATACGCAGTATTTT.

The chain has TRBV12-3 or TRBV12-4 and TRBJ2-3, with 9 positions matching TRBD1. The junction had 19 bases not matched to a gene; V was cut back by 6 bases and J by 6 bases. The CDR3 spans 18 residues. The CDR3 DNA is TGTGCCAGCAGGACACGGATACTAACCGGGACAGGGAAGGATACGCAGTATTTT. Translating gives CASRTRILTGTGKDTQYF.

The chain is built from TRBV6-2 or TRBV6-3 and TRBJ2-7; 8 bases map to TRBD1. With 4 bases clipped from V and 5 bases from J, the junction kept 22 bases outside the gene matches. The CDR3 totals 19 residues. Germline V gives CDR1 MNHEY, CDR2 SVGEGT. The CDR3 bases are TGTGCCAGCAGTTCCATAACCCCCCGTAGACAGGGGCGGATCCACGAGCAGTACTTC. It specifies CASSSITPRRQGRIHEQYF.